Listed here are 31 T cell receptor beta chains from one sample, sequenced in a study of blood T cells in healthy people across ages. Primers used in a second PCR of about 7 to 11 cycles were a sample-barcoded 5' primer and a J-beta primer mix. TCRdb fed the 5' RACE reads into MiXCR, producing one record per CDR3 protein. The repertoire holds about 640,000 distinct CDR3 sequences, with roughly 31% as singletons. Sequencing was done on a sample of blood. The receptors stem from a woman aged 80 or older in good health.

J is TRBJ2-3 and V is TRBV20-1; 7 positions match TRBD2. CDR1 and CDR2 (germline): DFQATT, SNEGSKA (reference sequence). The CDR3 length is 14 residues. The J segment lost 4 bases and the V segment lost 3 bases, leaving 7 bases of the junction unmatched. CDR3 residues: CSARKAGIADTQYF. The CDR3 DNA is TGCAGTGCTAGGAAAGCGGGAATCGCAGATACGCAGTATTTT.

Notes on this clonotype: This clone may be a read error of a much larger clone one base away. The chain uses TRBV7-9 and TRBJ2-1, with 10 bases identical to TRBD2. The CDR3 totals 14 residues. Germline V gene sequence: CDR1 SEHNR, CDR2 FQNEAQ (reference sequence). CDR3 nucleotide sequence: TGTACCAGCGGGGGGGGAGGATTGTACAATGAGCAGTTCTTC. This translates into CTSGGGGLYNEQFF.

Turning to this clonotype: At one end the junction does not follow the germline gene, possibly because of a read error. This sequence joins TRBV12-3 or TRBV12-4 and TRBJ2-3; D gene unclear. The CDR3 runs 14 residues. This chain's CDR3 is CASSLGVRADAQYF. CDR3 DNA sequence: TGTGCCAGCAGTTTAGGAGTGAGAGCAGATGCGCAGTATTTT.

About this clonotype: This may be a read error: a much more frequent sequence differs by one nucleotide. The V gene is TRBV6-2 or TRBV6-3, the J gene TRBJ2-1; possible D gene TRBD1, 6 bases. The V end lost 6 bases, the J end lost 6 bases, and 15 bases lay between the germline ends. The CDR3 spans 14 residues. From germline, CDR1 is MNHEY and CDR2 SVGEGT. As DNA, the CDR3 is TGTGCCAGCAGCGTAGGGGGTTCTAGCAATGAGCAGTTCTTC. Protein sequence: CASSVGGSSNEQFF.

This chain links TRBV18 with TRBJ1-1, with TRBD1 as a possible D gene (6 bases). Trimming removed 2 bases from V and 0 bases from J, with 13 bases in between. The germline V gene encodes CDR1 KGHSH and CDR2 LQKENI. The length of the CDR3 is 16 residues. Here the CDR3 DNA reads TGTGCCAGCTCACCAGTCCGGGGGCAAGTGAACACTGAAGCTTTCTTT. Translating gives CASSPVRGQVNTEAFF. Variable domain in full (rest from reference TRBV18 and TRBJ1-1): NAGVMQNPRHLVRRRGQEARLRCSPMKGHSHVYWYRQLPEEGLKFMVYLQKENIIDESGMPKERFSAEFPKEGPSILRIQQVVRGDSAAYFCASSPVRGQVNTEAFFGQGTRLTVV.

In its sample, this clonotype was seen once. This may be a read error: a much more frequent sequence differs by one nucleotide. This rearrangement joins TRBV2 to TRBJ1-2; perhaps TRBD1 as D (6 bases). Germline CDR1 is SNHLY and CDR2 is FYNNEI. The CDR3 is made up of 15 amino acids. V lost 3 bases to trimming and J lost 7 bases, with 18 bases between them. The CDR3 DNA is TGTGCCAGCAGTGAGGCGCAGGGGTCTTGGGCTGGCTACACCTTC. This gives the protein CASSEAQGSWAGYTF.

The chain joins TRBV6-5 to TRBJ1-2; 9 bases align to TRBD1. With V trimmed by 3 bases and J by 4 bases, 3 bases remained unmatched. The CDR3 runs to 14 residues. Germline V CDR1 and CDR2: MNHEY, SVGAGI. The CDR3 protein is CASSYLTGGYGYTF. DNA of the CDR3: TGTGCCAGCAGTTATTTGACAGGGGGCTATGGCTACACCTTC.

Turning to this clonotype: This could be a read error, since a much larger clone is one nucleotide away. The chain recombines TRBV7-3 with TRBJ2-7; TRBD1 is a possible D gene (6 bases). The CDR3 is made up of 14 amino acids. Germline lookup yields CDR1 SGHTA and CDR2 FQGTGA. CDR3 region: CVSSLSGVYNEQYF. As DNA, the CDR3 is TGTGTCAGCAGCTTATCAGGGGTATACAATGAGCAGTACTTC.

Only a few counts were recorded for this clonotype. The J gene is TRBJ2-1, the V gene TRBV13; D remains ambiguous. Trimming left V 0 bases short and J 3 bases short, with 12 bases between. This CDR3 spans 16 amino acids. Germline CDR1 PRHDT, CDR2 FYEKMQ (reference sequence). The CDR3 loop is CASSLGGLWGYNEQFF. The DNA of the CDR3 is TGTGCCAGCAGCTTAGGTGGTTTATGGGGCTACAATGAGCAGTTCTTC.

The rearrangement joins TRBV29-1 to TRBJ2-7; possibly TRBD2 for D (5 bases). V was shortened by 3 bases and J by 4 bases, with 10 bases between the two germline ends. Germline CDR1 reads SQVTM; CDR2 reads ANQGSEA. The CDR3 covers 12 residues. The CDR3 sequence: CSVERPGYEQYF. The CDR3 DNA sequence: TGCAGCGTTGAGAGACCGGGATACGAGCAGTACTTC.

Comments on this clonotype: Mismatch with germline at one junction end may stem from a read error. The chain uses TRBV6-5 and TRBJ2-2, with D perhaps TRBD2 (5 bases). CDR1 and CDR2 from the germline V gene are MNHEY and SVGAGI. This CDR3 spans 14 amino acids. The CDR3 loop is CASSSPFDTGERFF. The CDR3, as DNA: TGTGCCAGCAGTTCCCCATTTGACACCGGGGAGCGGTTTTTT.

This chain joins TRBV27 and TRBJ2-7, with D uncertain. The germline CDR1 and CDR2 sequences are MNHEY and SMNVEV (reference sequence). Trimming removed 0 bases from V and 5 bases from J, with 8 bases in between. The CDR3 loop spans 13 amino acids. This CDR3 is CASSLSAFHEQYF. CDR3 bases: TGTGCCAGCAGTTTATCGGCTTTCCACGAGCAGTACTTC.

The chain has TRBV7-3 and TRBJ2-5; tentative D call: TRBD1 (5 bases). V shed 5 bases and J shed 7 bases, with 20 bases lying between them. The germline V gene has CDR1 SGHTA and CDR2 FQGTGA. The CDR3 contains 15 residues. The CDR3 loop reads CASSDSTGPKATQYF. The CDR3 nucleotides are TGTGCCAGCAGCGACAGCACCGGGCCCAAGGCGACCCAGTACTTC. The full variable domain, completed using reference TRBV7-3 and TRBJ2-5, is GAGVSQTPSNKVTEKGKYVELRCDPISGHTALYWYRQSLGQGPEFLIYFQGTGAADDSGLPNDRFFAVRPEGSVSTLKIQRTERGDSAVYLCASSDSTGPKATQYFGPGTRLLVL.

This clonotype was seen many times. The chain uses TRBV12-3 or TRBV12-4 and TRBJ1-2, with D possibly being TRBD1 (5 bases). The CDR3 runs to 13 residues. With 1 base removed from V and 5 bases from J, the gap between germline ends came to 8 bases. The CDR3 sequence: CASSLGWGYGYTF. The CDR3 coding sequence is TGTGCCAGCAGTTTAGGGTGGGGGTATGGCTACACCTTC.

This clonotype was seen only a few times. The CDR3 nucleotides are TGTGCCAGCAGCCAGTGGACAGGGTCCAATGAGCAGTTCTTC. It codes for CASSQWTGSNEQFF. The chain couples TRBV7-6 to TRBJ2-1; 8 nucleotides align to TRBD1. Trimming at V came to 5 bases and at J to 6 bases, leaving 6 bases not matched to a gene. CDR1 is SGHVS and CDR2 is FNYEAQ in the germline V gene. The CDR3 totals 14 residues.

This chain links TRBV5-1 with TRBJ2-1; D possibly matches TRBD1 or TRBD2 (6 bases each). Germline V gene sequence: CDR1 SGHRS, CDR2 YFSETQ. Trimming removed 6 bases from V and 3 bases from J, with 16 bases in between. This CDR3 has 15 amino acids. CDR3 amino acids: CASNPEGGLYNEQFF. Written as DNA, the CDR3 is TGCGCCAGCAACCCGGAGGGGGGCCTCTACAATGAGCAGTTCTTC.

V usage is TRBV6-2 or TRBV6-3 and J usage is TRBJ1-1; no clear D. Germline V gene data show CDR1 as MNHEY and CDR2 as SVGEGT. The V end lost 4 bases, the J end lost 0 bases, and 6 bases lay between the germline ends. The CDR3 is made up of 13 amino acids. CDR3 in amino acids: CASSSYMNTEAFF. DNA for the CDR3: TGTGCCAGCAGTTCTTACATGAACACTGAAGCTTTCTTT.

This chain uses TRBV5-4 with TRBJ2-7; TRBD2 aligns across 8 bases. The CDR3 runs 13 residues. V lost 4 bases, J lost 10 bases, and 10 bases stayed unmatched. Germline loops: CDR1 SGHNT, CDR2 YYREEE (reference sequence). The CDR3 DNA is TGTGCCAGCAGCCCGGGGGGGTTGAAGGCCCAGTACTTC. Encoded protein: CASSPGGLKAQYF.

This clonotype was counted once. A read error is possible here, since a much larger clone lies one base away. This rearrangement joins TRBV7-6 to TRBJ2-1; D perhaps matches TRBD1 (5 bases). CDR3 length: 15 residues. Per the germline V gene, CDR1 is SGHVS and CDR2 is FNYEAQ. V was cut by 0 bases and J by 3 bases, with 9 bases left in between. The CDR3 DNA reads TGTGCCAGCAGCTTAGCTAACAGGTACTACAATGAGCAGTTCTTC. Amino acids: CASSLANRYYNEQFF.

CDR3 coding DNA: TGTGCCAGCAGAGGTAGCGGGGGCGGGGAGACCCAGTACTTC. Residues: CASRGSGGGETQYF. The chain uses TRBV7-2 and TRBJ2-5; 9 bases align to TRBD2. Germline V gives CDR1 SGHTA, CDR2 FQGNSA. The V gene end was trimmed by 6 bases and the J gene end by 5 bases; junction bases not matched to a gene: 7. The CDR3 is made up of 14 amino acids.

As concerns this clonotype: A read error may be the cause here, since a much bigger clone is one base away. V gene TRBV4-2 combines with J gene TRBJ2-5; 9 nucleotides agree with TRBD2. The J call may be in error: the DNA end matches TRBJ2-7 better. CDR1 is LGHNA and CDR2 is YNFKEQ in the germline V gene. The CDR3 length is 15 residues. CDR3 protein: CASSQDLGAGGEQYF. CDR3 DNA: TGTGCCAGCAGCCAAGATCTAGGAGCGGGGGGCGAGCAGTACTTC.

The chain couples TRBV5-1 to TRBJ1-2; D is perhaps TRBD1 (6 bases). Germline V gives CDR1 SGHRS, CDR2 YFSETQ. Trimming left V 3 bases short and J 8 bases short, with 20 bases between. The CDR3 is made up of 15 amino acids. The CDR3 coding sequence is TGCGCCAGCAGCTCGTTACAGGGTCGAGTATTGGGCTACACCTTC. Its protein is CASSSLQGRVLGYTF.

Notes on this clonotype: A much larger clone differs by one base, so this may be a read error. The V and J genes are TRBV6-1 and TRBJ1-4; the D gene is possibly TRBD1 (5 bases). Germline V gives CDR1 MNHNS, CDR2 SASEGT. The CDR3 sequence is 13 residues long. The CDR3 loop reads CASAVGGNEKRFF. In nucleotides, the CDR3 is TGTGCCAGCGCCGTCGGGGGAAATGAAAAACGGTTTTTT.

As for this clonotype: A read error may be the cause here, since a much bigger clone is one base away. V and J are TRBV6-6 and TRBJ1-6, with 7 bases matching TRBD1. Germline V gene lookup returns CDR1 MNHNY and CDR2 SVGAGI (reference sequence). This CDR3 spans 14 amino acids. CDR3 nucleotides: TGTGCCGGCAGTTTGACAGGGACCAATTCACCCCTCCACTTT. Translation gives CAGSLTGTNSPLHF.

The genes are TRBV19 and TRBJ2-3; D remains unclear. The V end was cut by 5 bases, the J end by 2 bases, with 8 bases between. The CDR3 totals 13 residues. Germline lookup yields CDR1 LNHDA and CDR2 SQIVND (reference sequence). CDR3 region: CASSPEATDTQYF. The CDR3 bases are TGTGCCAGTAGTCCCGAGGCCACAGATACGCAGTATTTT.

V and J are TRBV7-9 and TRBJ2-1; maybe TRBD2 (6 bases). This CDR3 has 16 residues. V was clipped by 4 bases and J by 0 bases, with 13 bases between them. Per germline, CDR1 SEHNR and CDR2 FQNEAQ (reference sequence). The chain's CDR3 is CASSSQLAPSYNEQFF. The CDR3 nucleotides read TGTGCCAGCAGCTCCCAACTAGCCCCCTCCTACAATGAGCAGTTCTTC.

This clonotype was seen ten or more times. This chain joins TRBV6-1 and TRBJ2-3; TRBD1 aligns across 7 bases. CDR3 length: 13 amino acids. J was trimmed by 4 bases and V by 5 bases; bases with no gene match: 3. The V gene's germline CDR1 is MNHNS and CDR2 SASEGT. CDR3 residues: CASSRDSPDTQYF. In DNA, the CDR3 is TGTGCCAGCAGTCGGGACAGCCCAGATACGCAGTATTTT.

In this sample, this clonotype turned up many times. The CDR3 DNA reads TGCAGTGCTAGAGATGGCCGGGGGGGCGTGATGAATACGCAGTATTTT. Its translation is CSARDGRGGVMNTQYF. This sequence joins TRBV20-1 and TRBJ2-3, with 8 bases lining up with TRBD2. The CDR3 consists of 16 residues. Germline CDR1 is DFQATT and CDR2 is SNEGSKA (reference sequence). The J segment lost 7 bases and the V segment lost 0 bases, leaving 12 bases of the junction unmatched.

This clonotype turned up a few times. The chain recombines TRBV27 with TRBJ2-2; possible D gene TRBD1, 5 bases. CDR1 and CDR2 (germline): MNHEY, SMNVEV (reference sequence). V was pared by 4 bases and J by 3 bases, with 9 bases between. The CDR3 sequence is 14 residues long. CDR3 sequence (DNA): TGTGCCAGCAGTTCCCTAGGGGACACCGGGGAGCTGTTTTTT. As protein: CASSSLGDTGELFF.

The chain links TRBV29-1 to TRBJ1-1; a weak D match, TRBD1 (5 bases). Trimming left V 3 bases short and J 7 bases short, with 15 bases between. The CDR3 covers 13 residues. Germline loops: CDR1 SQVTM, CDR2 ANQGSEA. The CDR3: CSVDQAGGGEAFF. CDR3 DNA sequence: TGCAGCGTTGATCAGGCGGGGGGAGGTGAAGCTTTCTTT. Full variable domain (missing parts from reference TRBV29-1 and TRBJ1-1): SAVISQKPSRDICQRGTSLTIQCQVDSQVTMMFWYRQQPGQSLTLIATANQGSEATYESGFVIDKFPISRPNLTFSTLTVSNMSPEDSSIYLCSVDQAGGGEAFFGQGTRLTVV.

Only a few counts were recorded for this clonotype. This chain connects TRBV5-1 to TRBJ1-3; no clear D. The CDR3 covers 14 residues. Trimming took off 0 bases at V and 2 bases at J, with 6 bases between the two ends. Germline V gives CDR1 SGHRS, CDR2 YFSETQ. The CDR3, as DNA: TGCGCCAGCAGCTTGGAGGTTACTGGAAACACCATATATTTT. Encoded protein: CASSLEVTGNTIYF.